Listed below are T cell receptor beta chains from one sample, sequenced in a study of T cell responses to AZD1222 COVID-19 vaccine. Measured with immunoSEQ multiplex PCR; TCRdb has only the in-frame clones, and not every one. The repertoire consists of 150,000 to 200,000 clones, with 75% to 95% occurring once and the leading ten covering about 2.8%. Source: peripheral blood, taken on day 0 of AZD1222 vaccination. These receptor sequences come from an adult in good health. CDR3s include the opening cysteine and the closing phenylalanine or tryptophan. D genes are given only for firm matches. Part of the rows lack a size; the others show once, few, many or a class for expanded clones.

j_gene	abundance	d_gene	v_gene	CDR3nt	CDR3aa
TRBJ2-7	.	TRBD2	TRBV19	TGTGCCAGTAGCCCCAGAGGGCGTCCGGGGGGGTTGAACGAGCAGTACTTC	CASSPRGRPGGLNEQYF
TRBJ2-3	.	TRBD1	TRBV7-3	TGTGCCAGCAGCGGGACAGGGGCCCCTAATACGCAGTATTTT	CASSGTGAPNTQYF
TRBJ1-2	.	TRBD1	TRBV7-8	TGTGCCAGCAGCTTAAGTTCAGAGGGACAGGGTCACTATGGCTACACCTTC	CASSLSSEGQGHYGYTF
TRBJ1-3	.	TRBD1	TRBV7-2	TGTGCCAGCAGCTTAAGTTCCGGCAGGGGGAGTGGAAACACCATATATTTT	CASSLSSGRGSGNTIYF
TRBJ1-5	.	.	TRBV11-2	TGTGCCAGCAGCTTATCTGGGCCTAAACAGCCCCAGCATTTT	CASSLSGPKQPQHF
TRBJ2-1	.	TRBD2	TRBV14	TGTGCCAGCAGCCAAGAGACGGGGGGACCCTACAATGAGCAGTTCTTC	CASSQETGGPYNEQFF
TRBJ1-2	.	TRBD1	TRBV19	TGTGCCAGCACAACGGGACAGGGGTACTATGGCTACACCTTC	CASTTGQGYYGYTF
TRBJ2-1	few	.	TRBV5-1	TGCGCCAGCAGCCCGGCTGAGGTGCGGTCCTACAATGAGCAGTTCTTC	CASSPAEVRSYNEQFF
TRBJ2-2	.	.	TRBV30	TGTGCCTGGAGTATACAGGGCACCGGGGAGCTGTTTTTT	CAWSIQGTGELFF
TRBJ1-2	.	TRBD1	TRBV29-1	TGCAGCGTCCATTCCGGGACAGTTGGTTTTAACTATGGCTACACCTTC	CSVHSGTVGFNYGYTF
TRBJ2-3	.	TRBD2	TRBV11-2	TGTGCCAGCAGCGCCGGGACTAGCGAAACAGATACGCAGTATTTT	CASSAGTSETDTQYF
TRBJ1-5	.	.	TRBV30	TGTGCCTGGAAGAATCAGCCCCAGTTCCATCAGCCCCAGCATTTT	CAWKNQPQFHQPQHF
TRBJ1-2	.	.	TRBV10-3	TGTGCCATCAGTGAGTCGAGAGGGTCGGACTATGGCTACACCTTC	CAISESRGSDYGYTF
TRBJ1-6	.	.	TRBV7-8	TGTGCCAGCAGCTTAACAGGATCGACTTCACCCCTCCACTTT	CASSLTGSTSPLHF
TRBJ1-2	.	TRBD1	TRBV19	TGTGCCAGTAGTGTCGGACAGGGGGGCGGCTACACCTTC	CASSVGQGGGYTF
TRBJ2-7	.	TRBD1	TRBV7-9	TGTGCCAGCGGTTTCCGGAGGGGACAGGGGGTGATCGAGCAGTACTTC	CASGFRRGQGVIEQYF
TRBJ1-5	.	.	TRBV7-8	TGTGCCAGCAGCTTCTTACGGGGCAATCAGCCCCAGCATTTT	CASSFLRGNQPQHF
TRBJ2-2	few	.	TRBV5-4	TGTGCCAGCACCTGGGGGGGGGCGTCCACCGGGGAGCTGTTTTTT	CASTWGGASTGELFF
TRBJ1-2	.	TRBD1	TRBV10-3	TGTGCCATAACCGGGACAGGGGGCCAGTATGGCTACACCTTC	CAITGTGGQYGYTF
TRBJ2-1	.	TRBD2	TRBV7-9	TGTGCCAGCAGCCTTAGCGGGGGGGCCTTCAATGAGCAGTTCTTC	CASSLSGGAFNEQFF
TRBJ2-1	.	.	TRBV11-2	TGTGCCAGCAGCTTAGGCGGCCAGCCCTACAATGAGCAGTTCTTC	CASSLGGQPYNEQFF
TRBJ1-4	.	TRBD1	TRBV6-1	TGTGCCAGCAGTGAAGCTCGACAGGGGAGGGGTGAAAAACTGTTTTTT	CASSEARQGRGEKLFF
TRBJ2-1	few	TRBD1	TRBV5-4	TGTGCCAGCAGAAAAGGACAGGGAAAGGGTGAGCAGTTCTTC	CASRKGQGKGEQFF
TRBJ2-2	.	TRBD1	TRBV7-8	TGTGCCAGCAGCTCTTACAGGGGGCCCGCCGGGGAGCTGTTTTTT	CASSSYRGPAGELFF
TRBJ1-2	once	.	TRBV18	TGTGCCAGCTCACCGGGCAGGGCCTATGGCTACACCTTC	CASSPGRAYGYTF
TRBJ2-3	.	.	TRBV6-1	TGTGCCAGCAGTGATCGGGGAGCTGTGGGAGATACGCAGTATTTT	CASSDRGAVGDTQYF
TRBJ2-5	.	.	TRBV5-1	TGCGCCAGCAGCTCAGTACATCGCCAAGAGACCCAGTACTTC	CASSSVHRQETQYF
TRBJ2-5	.	.	TRBV5-1	TGCGCCAGCAGCTTGGTGGGGGACATCCAAGAGACCCAGTACTTC	CASSLVGDIQETQYF
TRBJ1-4	.	TRBD1	TRBV9	TGTGCCAGCAGCGAGACAGGGCTTGCTGAAAAACTGTTTTTT	CASSETGLAEKLFF
TRBJ1-2	.	TRBD1	TRBV18	TGTGCCAGCTCAAAGGACAGGGAATTTGGCTACACCTTC	CASSKDREFGYTF
TRBJ2-5	.	.	TRBV14	TGTGCCAGCAGCCAAAATAGGGAGACCCAGTACTTC	CASSQNRETQYF
TRBJ2-7	.	TRBD1	TRBV5-4	TGTGCCAGCAGCTTGGTGGGACAGGGAGGGCTCGAGCAGTACTTC	CASSLVGQGGLEQYF
TRBJ1-2	.	.	TRBV14	TGTGCCAGCAGCCAAGGGCCCGGGGGGTTCTATGGCTACACCTTC	CASSQGPGGFYGYTF
TRBJ1-5	.	TRBD1	TRBV18	TGTGCCAGCTCATCGGACAGGGGGCGAGCCAACAATCAGCCCCAGCATTTT	CASSSDRGRANNQPQHF
TRBJ2-5	.	.	TRBV2	TGTGCCAGCCAGGACCACCAAGAGACCCAGTACTTC	CASQDHQETQYF
TRBJ2-7	.	.	TRBV7-2	TGTGCCAGCAGCTTAGGGCACAACCCCTCCTACGAGCAGTACTTC	CASSLGHNPSYEQYF
TRBJ1-4	.	.	TRBV9	TGTGCCAGCAGCTCCGACGTCGGGGTAACTAATGAAAAACTGTTTTTT	CASSSDVGVTNEKLFF
TRBJ1-5	.	.	TRBV6-2/TRBV6-3	TGTGCCAGCAGTTACGGCGGCAGGGATAATCAGCCCCAGCATTTT	CASSYGGRDNQPQHF
TRBJ1-1	.	TRBD1	TRBV5-6	TGTGCCAGCAGCTTGCTCCAGGGGGGCAGGGACACTGAAGCTTTCTTT	CASSLLQGGRDTEAFF
TRBJ1-5	.	.	TRBV6-2/TRBV6-3	TGTGCCAGCGGTTACGGGCCCGGGGACGGGGGGGCAAAGGATCAGCCCCAGCATTTT	CASGYGPGDGGAKDQPQHF
TRBJ2-7	once	.	TRBV7-5	TGTGCCAGAAGCTTAGAACCACCCCGGTACTTC	CARSLEPPRYF
TRBJ1-2	few	.	TRBV5-4	TGTGCCAGCAGCTTGGATGGAGGGAGTGGCTACACCTTC	CASSLDGGSGYTF
TRBJ1-2	.	.	TRBV29-1	TGCAGCGTACCATTCAGCGGGGTATATGGCTACACCTTC	CSVPFSGVYGYTF
TRBJ1-1	.	.	TRBV7-2	TGTGCCAGCAGCTTAGGTCCAGCGAACACTGAAGCTTTCTTT	CASSLGPANTEAFF
TRBJ2-3	.	.	TRBV7-3	TGTGCCAGCAGCTTAGATTCTCCTGGGGGGGCCAGGGCAGATACGCAGTATTTT	CASSLDSPGGARADTQYF